This TCR beta chain is drawn from a study of response to subunit inactivated influenza vaccine. Per the germline V gene, CDR1 is MGHDK and CDR2 is SYGVNS. CDR3 length equals 15 residues. With 3 bases removed from V and 0 bases from J, the gap between germline ends came to 9 bases. TCRdb used MiXCR to reprocess the RT-PCR reads, holding one entry per CDR3 protein. The sample yields just under 550,000 distinct CDR3 sequences, 20% to 25% seen once. Note on this clonotype: Antigen unknown.

Study-level points and caveats: Researchers suggested that each seasonal influenza vaccination recruits few new T cells.

The data were also submitted as part of a second study, on T cells expressing NK-cell markers. That source adds: Template switching by 5'RACE with UMIs generated the TCR beta cDNA. Within the sequenced cohort of eight donors, seven exhibited HCMV seropositivity and one was seronegative. More than 5 donors carried dominant NKG2C+ clonotypes that made up roughly 1.0-8% of their CD8+ T cells.

This clonotype originated in a man aged 50 to 59 who received an inactivated influenza vaccine. Sequencing used CD4+ T cells sorted from PBMCs, obtained roughly 12 days after vaccination. This chain links TRBV25-1 with TRBJ2-1, with D unresolved. The CDR3, as DNA: TGTGCCAGCAGTGACCCGGGTTACTCCTACAATGAGCAGTTCTTC. Translation: CASSDPGYSYNEQFF.